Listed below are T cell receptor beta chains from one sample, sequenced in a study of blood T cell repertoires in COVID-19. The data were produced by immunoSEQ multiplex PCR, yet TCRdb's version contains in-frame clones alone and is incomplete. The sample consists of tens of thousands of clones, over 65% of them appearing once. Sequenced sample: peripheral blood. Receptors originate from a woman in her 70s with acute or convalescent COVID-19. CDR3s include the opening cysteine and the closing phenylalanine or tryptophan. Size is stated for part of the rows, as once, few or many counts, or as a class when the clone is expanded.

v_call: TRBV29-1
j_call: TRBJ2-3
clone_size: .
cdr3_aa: CSVEDPGGTDTQYF

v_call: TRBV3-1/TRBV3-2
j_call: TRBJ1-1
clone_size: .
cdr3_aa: CASSRGGTAFF

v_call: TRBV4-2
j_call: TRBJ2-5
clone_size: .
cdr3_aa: CASSRGGQGVVETQYF

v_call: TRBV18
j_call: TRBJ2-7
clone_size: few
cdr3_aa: CASSPATSVSGGEKTYEQYF

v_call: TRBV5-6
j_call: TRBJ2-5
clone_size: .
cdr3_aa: CASSPGVLGEETQYF

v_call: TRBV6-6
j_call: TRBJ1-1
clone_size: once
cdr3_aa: CASIAGTENTEAFF

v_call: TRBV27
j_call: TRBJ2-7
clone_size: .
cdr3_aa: CASSLISGERQYF

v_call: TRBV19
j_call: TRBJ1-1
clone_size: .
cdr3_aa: CASSIGGGAFF

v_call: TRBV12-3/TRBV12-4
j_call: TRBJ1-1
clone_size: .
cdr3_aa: CASSLGYNTEAFF

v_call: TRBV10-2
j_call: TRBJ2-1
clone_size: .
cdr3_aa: CASRLAGGPGNEQFF

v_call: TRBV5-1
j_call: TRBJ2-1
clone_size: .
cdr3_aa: CASSPELAWSDEQFF

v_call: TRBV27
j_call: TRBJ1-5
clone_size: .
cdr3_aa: CASSFIGDSDQPQHF

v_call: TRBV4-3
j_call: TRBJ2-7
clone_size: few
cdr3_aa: CASSQDGSGYEQYF

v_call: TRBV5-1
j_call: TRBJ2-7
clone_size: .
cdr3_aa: CASSPGTDSYEQYF

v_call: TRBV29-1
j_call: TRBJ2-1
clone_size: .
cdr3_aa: CSVDRSYEQFF

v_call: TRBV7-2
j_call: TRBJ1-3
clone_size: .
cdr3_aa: CASSFDSFSGNTIYF

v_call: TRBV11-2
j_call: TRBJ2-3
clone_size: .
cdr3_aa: CASTPRGGASTDTQYF

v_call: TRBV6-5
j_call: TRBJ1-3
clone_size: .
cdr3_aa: CASNQGRGGNTIYF

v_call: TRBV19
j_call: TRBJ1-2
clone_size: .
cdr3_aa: CASSNRDAVYGYTF

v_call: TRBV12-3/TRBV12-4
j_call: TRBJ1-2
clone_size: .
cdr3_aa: CASTRDRVNGYTF

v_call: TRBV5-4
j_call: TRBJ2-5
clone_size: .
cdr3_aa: CASSQTSGTQETQYF

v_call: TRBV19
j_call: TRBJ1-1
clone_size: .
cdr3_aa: CASKLTGTEAFF

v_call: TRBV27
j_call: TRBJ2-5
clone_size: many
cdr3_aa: CATSWTGPQETQYF

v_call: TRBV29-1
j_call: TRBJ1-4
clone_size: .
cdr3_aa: CSVEEEDSNEKLFF

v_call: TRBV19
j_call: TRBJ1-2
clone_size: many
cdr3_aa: CASSIYIGQGPSYGYTF

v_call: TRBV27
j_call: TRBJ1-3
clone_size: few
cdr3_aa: CASSSNAFWGAGNTIYF

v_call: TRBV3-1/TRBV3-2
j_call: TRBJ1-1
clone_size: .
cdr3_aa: CASTFTGLATEAFF

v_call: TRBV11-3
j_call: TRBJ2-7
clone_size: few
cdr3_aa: CASSPSGDRTYEQYF

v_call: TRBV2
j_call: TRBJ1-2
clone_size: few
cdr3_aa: CASSLSAVNYGYTF

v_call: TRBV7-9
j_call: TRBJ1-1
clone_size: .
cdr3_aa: CASSPTVGQGAAFF

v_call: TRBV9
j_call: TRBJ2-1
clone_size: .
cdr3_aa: CASSPRGDRGDFRSSYNEQFF

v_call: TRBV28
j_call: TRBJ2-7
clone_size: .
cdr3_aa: CASRSGVLEQYF

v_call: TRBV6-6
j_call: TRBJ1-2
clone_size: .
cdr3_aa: CATLQGTRGGYTF

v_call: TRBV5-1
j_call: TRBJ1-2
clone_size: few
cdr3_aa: CASSGTGDYGYTF

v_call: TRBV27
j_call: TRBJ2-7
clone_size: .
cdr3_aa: CASRREQSSSYEQYF

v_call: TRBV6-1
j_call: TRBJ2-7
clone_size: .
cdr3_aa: CASSDGTGLYEQYF

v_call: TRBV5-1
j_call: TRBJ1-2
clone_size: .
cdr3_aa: CASSSGLQGAGGYTF

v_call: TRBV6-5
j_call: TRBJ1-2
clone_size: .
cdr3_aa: CASSLHGTGDRYTF

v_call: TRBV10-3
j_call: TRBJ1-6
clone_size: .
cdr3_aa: CAIRGPGDNSPLHF

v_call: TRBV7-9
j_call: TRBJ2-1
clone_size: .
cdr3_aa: CASSADTSSYNEQFF

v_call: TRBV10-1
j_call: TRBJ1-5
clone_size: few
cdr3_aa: CASERQGASYQPQHF

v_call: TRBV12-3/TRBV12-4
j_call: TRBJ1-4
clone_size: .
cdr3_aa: CASRGQVNEKLFF

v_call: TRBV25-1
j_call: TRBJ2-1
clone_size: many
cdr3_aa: CASSDPGQVGDEQFF

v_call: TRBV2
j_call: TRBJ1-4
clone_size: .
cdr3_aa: CASSSPDRAREKLFF

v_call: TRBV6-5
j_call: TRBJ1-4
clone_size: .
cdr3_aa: CASTNGEKLFF

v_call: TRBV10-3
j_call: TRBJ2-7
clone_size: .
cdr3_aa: CAITNTARTGVYEQYF

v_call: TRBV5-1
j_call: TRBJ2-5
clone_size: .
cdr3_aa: CASSPGPGLETQYF

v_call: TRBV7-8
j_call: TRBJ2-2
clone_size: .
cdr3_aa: CASRRGQGRSNTGELFF

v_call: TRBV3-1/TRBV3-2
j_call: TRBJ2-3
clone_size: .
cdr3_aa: CASSPTSGSQDTQYF

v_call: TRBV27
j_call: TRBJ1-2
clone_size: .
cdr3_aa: CASSLGHSGMFGYTF

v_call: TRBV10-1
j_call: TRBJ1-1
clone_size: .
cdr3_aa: CASSESRGTGGRTEAFF

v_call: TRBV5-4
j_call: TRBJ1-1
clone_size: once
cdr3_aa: CASSSPRGEGTEAFF

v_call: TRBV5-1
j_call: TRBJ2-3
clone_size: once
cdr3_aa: CASSSGTASTDTQYF

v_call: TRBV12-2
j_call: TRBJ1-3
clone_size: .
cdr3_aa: CASRLNRTRAVGNTIYF

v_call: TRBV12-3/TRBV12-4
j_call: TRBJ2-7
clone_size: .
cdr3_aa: CASSLIPQEQYF